This is a list of T cell receptor beta chains from one sample in a study of blood T cells in healthy people across ages. MiXCR was run by TCRdb on the 5' RACE reads, yielding one entry per CDR3 protein. There are about 900,000 distinct CDR3 sequences in the sample; around 62% occur only once, and about a quarter lies in the top ten. Sequenced material: blood. The receptors shown here come from a man aged 25-40 years in good health. CDR3s include the opening cysteine and the closing phenylalanine or tryptophan. Fields, in order: J gene, D gene, clone size, V gene, CDR3 DNA, CDR3 protein. D genes are given only for firm matches. Expanded clones are given a class, and other clones once, few, many or no size at all.

TRBJ2-7 | TRBD2 | once | TRBV20-1 | TGCAGTGCTCCTAAGACTAGCGGGGATTCTTACGAGCAGTACTTC | CSAPKTSGDSYEQYF
TRBJ2-1 | - | few | TRBV7-2 | TGTGCCAGCAACCCGAACTACAATGAGCAGTTCTTC | CASNPNYNEQFF
TRBJ1-2 | - | - | TRBV6-6 | TGTGCCAGCAGCCGTGAGCGTACTAACTATGGCTACACCTTC | CASSRERTNYGYTF
TRBJ2-1 | - | few | TRBV6-5 | TGTGCCAGCAGGGCAGGGCAGGGCGAGCAGTTCTTC | CASRAGQGEQFF
TRBJ2-3 | - | - | TRBV7-2 | TGTGCCAGCAGCGTATCCCGGGTAGATACGCAGTATTTT | CASSVSRVDTQYF
TRBJ2-7 | - | - | TRBV20-1 | TGCAGCGCCGGACGGATTTTCTACGAGCAGTACTTC | CSAGRIFYEQYF
TRBJ1-1 | - | - | TRBV27 | TGTGCCAGCAGTACAATCCGGACAGCAATGAACACTGAAGCTTTCTTT | CASSTIRTAMNTEAFF
TRBJ2-7 | TRBD1 | many | TRBV6-5 | TGTGCCAGCAGTTACTCCCGGACAGGGGACTCCTACGAGCAGTACTTC | CASSYSRTGDSYEQYF
TRBJ2-1 | TRBD2 | - | TRBV6-6 | TGTGCCAGCAGATCTAGCGGGGGGTACACAGATGAGCAGTTCTTC | CASRSSGGYTDEQFF
TRBJ1-1 | - | - | TRBV12-3/TRBV12-4 | TGTGCCAGCAGTTTAACGATTGCTGAAGCTTTCTTT | CASSLTIAEAFF
TRBJ2-2 | - | - | TRBV7-9 | TGTGCCAGCAGCTTGGACGCGCTCACCGGGGAGCTGTTTTTT | CASSLDALTGELFF
TRBJ2-1 | - | - | TRBV6-5 | TGTGCCAGCAGTCCCTCAAGGACTTACAATGAGCAGTTCTTC | CASSPSRTYNEQFF
TRBJ1-2 | - | - | TRBV20-1 | TGCAGTGCTAGAGAAGTAAGAAGGGGCGTATTCGGTGGCTACACCTTC | CSAREVRRGVFGGYTF
TRBJ2-3 | - | few | TRBV10-3 | TGTGCCATTCAGGGGGGGACTAGCACAGATACGCAGTATTTT | CAIQGGTSTDTQYF
TRBJ2-1 | TRBD2 | - | TRBV20-1 | TGCAGTGCTAGGAACGGGACTAGCGTACTAGGTGAGCAGTTCTTC | CSARNGTSVLGEQFF
TRBJ2-3 | - | few | TRBV11-2 | TGTGCCACGCGGGGGCCCGCTAGCACAGATACGCAGTATTTT | CATRGPASTDTQYF
TRBJ2-1 | TRBD2 | - | TRBV4-2 | TGTGCCAGCAGCCAAGGACTAGCGGGACGCTCCTACAATGAGCAGTTCTTC | CASSQGLAGRSYNEQFF
TRBJ1-2 | TRBD1 | - | TRBV18 | TGTGCCAGCTCACCTAGTTTAACAGGGGGCGATGGCTACACCTTC | CASSPSLTGGDGYTF
TRBJ2-3 | - | - | TRBV3-1 | TGTGCCAGCAGCCAAGATCCCGGCTTCACAGATACGCAGTATTTT | CASSQDPGFTDTQYF
TRBJ2-1 | TRBD2 | - | TRBV6-2/TRBV6-3 | TGTGCCAGCAGTCTCCTAGCGGCCCCCTACAATGAGCAGTTCTTC | CASSLLAAPYNEQFF
TRBJ2-3 | - | many | TRBV20-1 | TGCAGTGCCGGGACTTGGGCGGATACGCAGTATTTT | CSAGTWADTQYF
TRBJ2-7 | - | once | TRBV12-3/TRBV12-4 | TGTGCCAGCACCGCGGGTTTAAGCTCCTACGAGCAGTACTTC | CASTAGLSSYEQYF
TRBJ1-2 | - | - | TRBV11-2 | TGTGCCAGCAGCGCAATAACCGGGAACATAGAGGGTGGCTACACCTTC | CASSAITGNIEGGYTF
TRBJ2-7 | - | - | TRBV6-5 | TGTGCCAGCAGTCGAACTCCTTACCCCTACGAGCAGTACTTC | CASSRTPYPYEQYF